The entry below gives a single T cell receptor beta chain sequence along with its context. Its specificity is not known. Trimming cost V 0 bases and J 6 bases; bases outside gene matches: 7. The V gene's germline CDR1 is SGDLS and CDR2 YYNGEE. This CDR3 is built from 15 residues. This was a deep-level run. Ten immunoSEQ deep assay plates were used to sequence unsorted PBMC DNA. Profiling relied on immunoSEQ multiplex PCR, and the TCRdb table lists in-frame clones only, not all of them. The table includes 490,000 or so clones, 79% detected once. This record comes from a study of shared clonotypes between healthy human individuals. Study-level results: Clonotype sharing across donors was expected to vary with sequencing depth. The diversity represented, both genetic and in exposure history, was limited by few donors.

Input material: PBMCs. The clonotype was recovered from a woman aged 40 to 50 in good health. Some clones in this sample may be carry-over from other donors' samples. The chain is built from TRBV9 and TRBJ2-5, with TRBD2 matching over 8 bases. In nucleotides, the CDR3 is TGTGCCAGCAGCGTAGGAAGCGGGAGTGGGAAGACCCAGTACTTC. The encoded protein is CASSVGSGSGKTQYF.